These T cell receptor beta chains were read from a single sample in a study of blood T cell repertoires in COVID-19. Method: immunoSEQ multiplex PCR; TCRdb's copy keeps in-frame clones and lacks some. The table lists about 180,000 clones, over 75% of them singletons, with approximately 9% in the top ten. Sequencing input: PBMCs or T cells enriched from blood (not recorded which). These receptor sequences come from a woman under 30 who had recovered from COVID-19. Each CDR3 is given with its conserved first and last residue. D genes are given only for firm matches. Size values are once, few and many counts, or a class for expanded clones, and some rows have none.

J	V	D	size	DNA	CDR3
TRBJ1-2	TRBV27	TRBD1	-	TGTGCCAGCAGTCCGGACAGGGACTATGGCTACACCTTC	CASSPDRDYGYTF
TRBJ2-3	TRBV11-2	TRBD1	-	TGTGCCAGCATCCTTCGACGAGGGGGCGCAGGGAGAGATACGCAGTATTTT	CASILRRGGAGRDTQYF
TRBJ1-5	TRBV19	-	-	TGTGCCAGTAGTATCCTTGAGGGAAAACAGCCCCAGCATTTT	CASSILEGKQPQHF
TRBJ2-1	TRBV9	TRBD2	-	TGTGCCAGCAGCGTAGATTCGGTTGGGACTAGCGTGACGTATGAGCAGTTCTTC	CASSVDSVGTSVTYEQFF
TRBJ2-6	TRBV19	-	-	TGTGCCAGTAGTATGTATAGAGACTCTGGGGCCAACGTCCTGACTTTC	CASSMYRDSGANVLTF
TRBJ2-3	TRBV2	TRBD2	-	TGTGCCAGCAGAACTAGCGGGCTTAGCACAGATACGCAGTATTTT	CASRTSGLSTDTQYF
TRBJ1-1	TRBV5-5	-	-	TGTGCCAGCAGCTTGCATGGACAAGACACTGAAGCTTTCTTT	CASSLHGQDTEAFF
TRBJ1-1	TRBV3-1/TRBV3-2	-	-	TGTGCCAGCAGCCCCGCCCCAGGGTTCACGGCTTTCTTT	CASSPAPGFTAFF
TRBJ2-5	TRBV7-8	TRBD2	once	TGTGCCAGCAGCTCCCAGACTAGCGGGGGTTTTAGAAAAGAGACCCAGTACTTC	CASSSQTSGGFRKETQYF
TRBJ1-2	TRBV5-1	TRBD1	-	TGCGCCAGCAGTACATCACTGACAGGGGGCGGTAACTATGGCTACACCTTC	CASSTSLTGGGNYGYTF
TRBJ1-5	TRBV19	-	-	TGTGCCAGTACCCCGGTAATGGGCAATCAGCCCCAGCATTTT	CASTPVMGNQPQHF
TRBJ1-1	TRBV2	TRBD1	-	TGTGCCAGCAGTAAAAGGACAGGGCCGAACACTGAAGCTTTCTTT	CASSKRTGPNTEAFF
TRBJ1-5	TRBV5-8	-	-	TGTGCCAGCAGCTTGGTAGATCAGCCCCAGCATTTT	CASSLVDQPQHF
TRBJ1-5	TRBV13	-	once	TGTGCCAGCAGCACCAGGGGCGTGAATCAGCCCCAGCATTTT	CASSTRGVNQPQHF
TRBJ1-1	TRBV7-9	-	-	TGTGCCAGCAGCTCACCCGGGCAGGGGCACACTGAAGCTTTCTTT	CASSSPGQGHTEAFF
TRBJ2-1	TRBV11-2	TRBD2	-	TGTGCCAGCAGCTTAAGACTAGCGGATCTCAATGAGCAGTTCTTC	CASSLRLADLNEQFF
TRBJ2-3	TRBV7-2	-	-	TGTGCCAGCAGCTTATTGAGGGCGAGCACTGATACGCAGTATTTT	CASSLLRASTDTQYF
TRBJ2-7	TRBV7-3	TRBD2	-	TGTGCCAGCAGCTTAGCGGGAGGGAGGGAGCAGTACTTC	CASSLAGGREQYF
TRBJ1-1	TRBV6-5	TRBD1	-	TGTGCCAGCAGTCGGACAGGGACTGAAGCTTTCTTT	CASSRTGTEAFF
TRBJ2-7	TRBV5-1	TRBD1	-	TGCGCCAGCAGCTTGGAGGGCCAGGGGGCCCCTCGGGAGCAGTACTTC	CASSLEGQGAPREQYF
TRBJ2-7	TRBV7-8	TRBD1	once	TGTGCCAGCAGCTTAGGCACGGGGACAGCCTACGAGCAGTACTTC	CASSLGTGTAYEQYF
TRBJ1-2	TRBV28	TRBD1	-	TGTGCCAGCAGTTTATGGGGCCCGGGACAGGGTTCTAGGGGCTACACCTTC	CASSLWGPGQGSRGYTF
TRBJ2-7	TRBV2	TRBD1	-	TGTGCCAGCCGCCCGGGACAGGGCTCCTACGAGCAGTACTTC	CASRPGQGSYEQYF
TRBJ1-3	TRBV11-2	-	-	TGTGCCAGCAGTTCTATCCGCGGGGGTCCTGGAAACACCATATATTTT	CASSSIRGGPGNTIYF
TRBJ2-3	TRBV5-5	-	-	TGTGCCAGCAGCTTGGGTCCGAGTCCAAGCACAGATACGCAGTATTTT	CASSLGPSPSTDTQYF
TRBJ2-3	TRBV5-1	TRBD1	-	TGCGCCAGCAGCTTGGAGACAGGGACGATGGGTACGCAGTATTTT	CASSLETGTMGTQYF
TRBJ1-6	TRBV9	-	-	TGTGCCAGCAGCGTAGAAGCGGGCAGGGTTGATTCACCCCTCCACTTT	CASSVEAGRVDSPLHF
TRBJ1-2	TRBV7-2	-	once	TGTGCCAGCAGCTTAGCCTCCATAAATAGGCGCCGGATACAGGGTTATAATGGCTACACCTTC	CASSLASINRRRIQGYNGYTF
TRBJ2-2	TRBV6-2/TRBV6-3	TRBD2	-	TGTGCCAGCAGTTACGGCACTAGCGAGGCCGGGGAGCTGTTTTTT	CASSYGTSEAGELFF
TRBJ1-1	TRBV2	TRBD1	-	TGTGCCAGCAGTGTCAGGGGGGACACTGAAGCTTTCTTT	CASSVRGDTEAFF
TRBJ2-1	TRBV5-1	TRBD2	once	TGCGCCAGCAGCCCCCGGACTAGCGATCCCAATGAGCAGTTCTTC	CASSPRTSDPNEQFF
TRBJ2-7	TRBV10-2	-	few	TGCGCCAGCAGTGTAACCGGCGGGTCTAGCTCCTACGAGCAGTACTTC	CASSVTGGSSSYEQYF
TRBJ2-7	TRBV10-3	-	once	TGTGCCATTCGGCCGATCCAGGGGGGACCCTACGAGCAGTACTTC	CAIRPIQGGPYEQYF
TRBJ1-2	TRBV6-5	TRBD1	-	TGTGCCAGCATTCCAGGGGGGTTGGGGTATGGCTACACCTTC	CASIPGGLGYGYTF
TRBJ1-5	TRBV3-1/TRBV3-2	TRBD1	once	TGTGCCAGCAGCCAAGGGGGACAGGGAAGTCAGCCCCAGCATTTT	CASSQGGQGSQPQHF
TRBJ1-6	TRBV2	-	-	TGTGCCAGCAGTGAAGCAGGGGGTTGGTGGGATTCACCCCTCCACTTT	CASSEAGGWWDSPLHF
TRBJ2-6	TRBV29-1	-	-	TGCAGCGTCCCAACGGGGACTGGGGCCAACGTCCTGACTTTC	CSVPTGTGANVLTF
TRBJ2-7	TRBV7-9	-	many	TGTGCCAGCAGCTCCCCACGGTCCTACGAGCAGTACTTC	CASSSPRSYEQYF
TRBJ1-5	TRBV3-1/TRBV3-2	TRBD1	-	TGTGCCAGCAGCCAGACAGGGGAAGTGAGTCAGCCCCAGCATTTT	CASSQTGEVSQPQHF
TRBJ1-1	TRBV19	TRBD1	-	TGTGCCAGTACCGTGACAGGGGCGAGAACTGAAGCTTTCTTT	CASTVTGARTEAFF
TRBJ2-7	TRBV28	-	-	TGTGCCAGCACTTCGCAAACCGACATCTCCCCCGCATACGGGCAGTACTTC	CASTSQTDISPAYGQYF